The 9 T cell receptor beta chains given below trace back to one sample, sequenced in a study of CD8+ T cells in alopecia areata. Extracted RNA was reverse transcribed, and the resulting cDNA served as sequencing template. Only in-frame clones appear in the TCRdb table, and some are missing; sequencing was by immunoSEQ multiplex PCR. The data show roughly 180,000 clones, about 60% seen once. Indicated treatment: oral pan-JAK inhibitor, 5-10 mg twice daily. Source: CD4+ T cells sorted from blood, taken at week 4, from a patient treated with tofacitinib. The receptors were gathered from a human donor with alopecia areata.

The chain joins TRBV5-1 to TRBJ2-7; unclear D gene. This CDR3 spans 16 amino acids. Per the germline V gene, CDR1 is SGHRS and CDR2 is YFSETQ. The V and J ends lost 0 bases and 0 bases respectively, with 13 bases between them. CDR3 sequence reads: CASSLGLTRSSYEQYF. CDR3 bases: TGCGCCAGCAGCTTGGGTTTGACGAGAAGCTCCTACGAGCAGTACTTC.

The chain recombines TRBV7-9 with TRBJ1-1; D is possibly TRBD1 (6 bases). The CDR3 runs 17 residues. The V end lost 5 bases, the J end lost 0 bases, and 19 bases lay between the germline ends. CDR1 is SEHNR, CDR2 FQNEAQ, per germline (reference sequence). The CDR3 sequence is CASSPRPRTELNTEAFF. The CDR3 DNA reads as TGTGCCAGCAGCCCCAGACCGCGGACAGAGCTGAACACTGAAGCTTTCTTT.

The chain employs TRBV30 and TRBJ1-1; 8 nucleotides line up with TRBD1. The CDR3 sequence is 13 residues long. V shed 4 bases and J 11 bases; nucleotides not matched to a gene: 12. From germline, CDR1 is GTSNPN and CDR2 SVGIG (reference sequence). The CDR3 here is CAWKRAGGKVAFF. DNA of the CDR3: TGTGCCTGGAAGAGGGCAGGGGGCAAGGTTGCTTTCTTT.

The sample holds one count of this clone. The chain combines TRBV5-6 with TRBJ2-7; D ambiguous. Germline CDR1 reads SGHDT; CDR2 reads YYEEEE. Between the trimmed V and J ends, which lost 7 bases and 3 bases, there was a span of 14 bases. This CDR3 region has 13 residues. The CDR3, as DNA: TGTGCCAGCGCTTACGGCAGGAACTACGAGCAGTACTTC. Translated: CASAYGRNYEQYF.

The chain uses TRBV29-1 and TRBJ1-5; TRBD1 agrees at 7 bases. The length of the CDR3 is 13 residues. The germline V gene has CDR1 SQVTM and CDR2 ANQGSEA. V was pared by 1 base and J by 5 bases, with 2 bases of the junction left unmatched. CDR3 DNA sequence: TGCAGCGTTGAAGGACAGGGCGATCAGCCCCAGCATTTT. This translates into CSVEGQGDQPQHF.

This sequence joins TRBV28 and TRBJ2-6, with D unclear. CDR1 and CDR2 (germline): MDHEN, SYDVKM. V lost 6 bases and J 2 bases, leaving 14 bases between the germline ends. The CDR3 covers 16 residues. The CDR3 spells CASSLILGPGANVLTF. The CDR3 nucleotides read TGTGCCAGCAGCCTCATCCTTGGGCCTGGGGCCAACGTCCTGACTTTC.

The CDR3 DNA reads as TGCGCCAGCAGCTTGGCCCCGGCCCCCACAGATACGCAGTATTTT. This encodes CASSLAPAPTDTQYF. The chain joins TRBV5-1 to TRBJ2-3; D remains ambiguous. Trimming cost V 0 bases and J 2 bases, with 10 bases left between them. CDR3 length equals 15 residues. Germline lookup yields CDR1 SGHRS and CDR2 YFSETQ.

This sequence joins TRBV6-6 and TRBJ2-1; TRBD1 matches at 8 bases. The length of the CDR3 is 13 residues. From germline, CDR1 is MNHNY and CDR2 SVGAGI (reference sequence). J was trimmed by 8 bases and V by 8 bases; bases with no gene match: 8. CDR3 sequence reads: CASGAGGWYEQFF. The CDR3, as DNA: TGTGCCAGCGGGGCAGGGGGCTGGTATGAGCAGTTCTTC.

This clone was recorded a few times. V and J are TRBV19 and TRBJ1-1; D unresolved. The germline V gene encodes CDR1 LNHDA and CDR2 SQIVND (reference sequence). Deletions cut 9 bases from V and 9 bases from J, with 14 bases between. The CDR3 is 11 amino acids. The CDR3 DNA follows: TGTGCCAGCTCGGTGAGAGCCCAAGCTTTCTTT. It encodes CASSVRAQAFF.